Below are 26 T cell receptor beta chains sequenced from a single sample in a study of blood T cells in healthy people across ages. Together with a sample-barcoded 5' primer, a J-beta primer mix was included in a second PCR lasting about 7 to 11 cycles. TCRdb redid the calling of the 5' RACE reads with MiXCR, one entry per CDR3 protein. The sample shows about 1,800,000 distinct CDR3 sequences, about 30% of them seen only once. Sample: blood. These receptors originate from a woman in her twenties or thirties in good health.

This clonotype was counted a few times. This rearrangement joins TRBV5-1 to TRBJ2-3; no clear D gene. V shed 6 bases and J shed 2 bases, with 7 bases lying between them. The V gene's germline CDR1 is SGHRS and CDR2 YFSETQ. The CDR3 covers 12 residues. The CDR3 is CASTSTTDTQYF. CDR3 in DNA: TGCGCCAGCACCTCCACCACAGATACGCAGTATTTT.

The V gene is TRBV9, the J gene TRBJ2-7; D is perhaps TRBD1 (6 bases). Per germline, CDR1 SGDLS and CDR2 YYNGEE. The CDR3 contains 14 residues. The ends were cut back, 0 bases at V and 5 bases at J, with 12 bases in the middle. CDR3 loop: CASSVEGEFDEQYF. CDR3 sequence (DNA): TGTGCCAGCAGCGTAGAGGGGGAATTCGACGAGCAGTACTTC.

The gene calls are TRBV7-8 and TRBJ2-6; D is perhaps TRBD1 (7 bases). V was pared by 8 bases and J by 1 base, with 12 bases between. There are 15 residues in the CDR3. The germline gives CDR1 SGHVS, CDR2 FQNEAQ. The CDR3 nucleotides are TGTGCCAGCTCAGGGGGGCATTCTGGGGCCAACGTCCTGACTTTC. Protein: CASSGGHSGANVLTF.

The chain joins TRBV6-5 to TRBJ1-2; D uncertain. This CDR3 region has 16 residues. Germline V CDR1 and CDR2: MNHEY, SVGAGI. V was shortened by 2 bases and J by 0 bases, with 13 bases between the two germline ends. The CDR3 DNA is TGTGCCAGCAGTTACGACATGGAGGAGGCTAACTATGGCTACACCTTC. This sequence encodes CASSYDMEEANYGYTF.

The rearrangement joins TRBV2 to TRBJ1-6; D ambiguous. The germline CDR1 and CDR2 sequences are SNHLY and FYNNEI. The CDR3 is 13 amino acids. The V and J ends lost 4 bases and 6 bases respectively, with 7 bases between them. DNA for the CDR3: TGTGCCAGCAGTGGAACTGTTAATTCACCCCTCCACTTT. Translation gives CASSGTVNSPLHF.

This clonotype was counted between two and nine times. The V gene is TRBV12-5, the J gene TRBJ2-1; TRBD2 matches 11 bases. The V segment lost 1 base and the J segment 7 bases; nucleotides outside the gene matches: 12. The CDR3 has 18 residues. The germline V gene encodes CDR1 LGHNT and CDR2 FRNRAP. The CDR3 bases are TGTGCTAGTGGTTTGGCTAGCGGGGGGTCCCGGACCCCGAATGAGCAGTTCTTC. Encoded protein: CASGLASGGSRTPNEQFF.

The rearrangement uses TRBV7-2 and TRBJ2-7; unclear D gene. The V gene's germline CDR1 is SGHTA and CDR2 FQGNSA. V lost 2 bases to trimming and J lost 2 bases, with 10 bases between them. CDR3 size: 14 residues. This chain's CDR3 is CASSLMPETYEQYF. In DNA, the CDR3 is TGTGCCAGCAGCTTAATGCCGGAAACCTACGAGCAGTACTTC.

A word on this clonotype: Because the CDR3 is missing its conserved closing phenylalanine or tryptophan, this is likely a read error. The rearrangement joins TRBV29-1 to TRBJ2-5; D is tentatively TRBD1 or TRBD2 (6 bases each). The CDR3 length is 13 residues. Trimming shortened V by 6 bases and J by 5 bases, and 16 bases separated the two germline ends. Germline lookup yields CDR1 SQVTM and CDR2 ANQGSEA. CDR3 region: CSVGQPGGETQYV. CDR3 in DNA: TGCAGCGTCGGACAGCCTGGAGGGGAGACCCAGTACGTC.

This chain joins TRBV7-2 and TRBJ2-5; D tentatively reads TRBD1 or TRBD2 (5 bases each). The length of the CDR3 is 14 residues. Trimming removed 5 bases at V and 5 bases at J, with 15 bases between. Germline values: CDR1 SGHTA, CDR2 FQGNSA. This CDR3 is CASSQGRLRETQYF. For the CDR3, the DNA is TGTGCCAGCAGCCAGGGACGGCTCCGTGAGACCCAGTACTTC. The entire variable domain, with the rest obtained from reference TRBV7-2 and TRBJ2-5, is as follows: GAGVSQSPSNKVTEKGKDVELRCDPISGHTALYWYRQSLGQGLEFLIYFQGNSAPDKSGLPSDRFSAERTGGSVSTLTIQRTQQEDSAVYLCASSQGRLRETQYFGPGTRLLVL.

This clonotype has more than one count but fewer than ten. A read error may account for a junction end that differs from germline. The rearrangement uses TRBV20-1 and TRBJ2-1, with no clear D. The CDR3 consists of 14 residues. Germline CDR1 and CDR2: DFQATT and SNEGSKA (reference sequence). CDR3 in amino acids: CSAETGFSYSEQFF. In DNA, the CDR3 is TGCAGTGCTGAGACGGGTTTCTCCTACAGTGAGCAGTTCTTC.

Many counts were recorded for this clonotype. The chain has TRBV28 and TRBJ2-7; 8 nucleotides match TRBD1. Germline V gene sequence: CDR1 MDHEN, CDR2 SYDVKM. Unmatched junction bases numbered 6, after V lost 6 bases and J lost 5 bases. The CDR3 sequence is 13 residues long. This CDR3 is CASSPDRVHEQYF. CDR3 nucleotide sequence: TGTGCCAGCAGCCCGGACAGGGTTCACGAGCAGTACTTC.

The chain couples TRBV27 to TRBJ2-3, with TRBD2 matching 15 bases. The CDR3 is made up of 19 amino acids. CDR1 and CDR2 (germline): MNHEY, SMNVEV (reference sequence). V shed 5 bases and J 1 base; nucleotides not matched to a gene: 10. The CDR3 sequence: CASSAAGLAGGPRTDTQYF. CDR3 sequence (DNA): TGTGCCAGCAGTGCAGCCGGACTAGCGGGAGGGCCGCGCACAGATACGCAGTATTTT.

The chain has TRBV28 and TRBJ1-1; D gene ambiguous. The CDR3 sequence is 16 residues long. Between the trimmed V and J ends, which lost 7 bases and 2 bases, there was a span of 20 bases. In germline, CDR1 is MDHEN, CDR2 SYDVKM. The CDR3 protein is CASTIYGVGINTEAFF. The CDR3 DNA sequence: TGTGCCAGCACCATCTACGGTGTAGGGATTAACACTGAAGCTTTCTTT.

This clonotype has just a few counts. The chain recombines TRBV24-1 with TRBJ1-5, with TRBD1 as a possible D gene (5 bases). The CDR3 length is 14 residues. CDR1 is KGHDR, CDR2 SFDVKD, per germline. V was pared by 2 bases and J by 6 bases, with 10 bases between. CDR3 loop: CATSDSHRSQPQHF. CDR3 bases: TGTGCCACCAGTGATTCACACAGGAGTCAGCCCCAGCATTTT.

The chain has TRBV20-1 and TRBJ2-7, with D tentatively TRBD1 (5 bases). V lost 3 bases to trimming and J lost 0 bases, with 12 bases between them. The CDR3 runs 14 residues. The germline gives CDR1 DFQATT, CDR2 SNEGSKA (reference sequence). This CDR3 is CSASGRGSSYEQYF. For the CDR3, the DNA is TGCAGTGCTAGTGGTAGGGGTAGCTCCTACGAGCAGTACTTC.

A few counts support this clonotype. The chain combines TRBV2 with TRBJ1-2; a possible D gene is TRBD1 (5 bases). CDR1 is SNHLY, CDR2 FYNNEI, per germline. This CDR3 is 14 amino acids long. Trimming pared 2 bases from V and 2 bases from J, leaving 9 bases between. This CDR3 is CASSEFRQNYGYTF. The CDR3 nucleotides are TGTGCCAGCAGTGAATTCAGACAGAACTATGGCTACACCTTC.

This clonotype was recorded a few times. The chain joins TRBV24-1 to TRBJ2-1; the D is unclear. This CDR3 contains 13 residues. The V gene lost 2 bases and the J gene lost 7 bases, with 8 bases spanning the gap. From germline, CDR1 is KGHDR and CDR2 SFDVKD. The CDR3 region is CATSDSTVNEQFF. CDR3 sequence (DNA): TGTGCCACCAGTGATTCAACGGTTAATGAGCAGTTCTTC.

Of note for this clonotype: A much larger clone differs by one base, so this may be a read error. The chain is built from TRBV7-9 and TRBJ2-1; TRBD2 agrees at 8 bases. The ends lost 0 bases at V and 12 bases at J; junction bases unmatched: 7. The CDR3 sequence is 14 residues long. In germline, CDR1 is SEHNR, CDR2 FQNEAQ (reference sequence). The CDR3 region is CASSLAAGGTGQFF. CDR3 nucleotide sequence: TGTGCCAGCAGCTTAGCGGCGGGAGGTACTGGGCAGTTCTTC.

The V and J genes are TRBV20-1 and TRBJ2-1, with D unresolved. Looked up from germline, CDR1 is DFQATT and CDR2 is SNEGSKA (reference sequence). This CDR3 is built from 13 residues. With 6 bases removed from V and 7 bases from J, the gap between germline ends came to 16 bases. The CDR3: CSASGHQCNEQFF. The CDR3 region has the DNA TGCAGTGCATCAGGTCATCAGTGTAATGAGCAGTTCTTC.

The CDR3 reads CASSLGTSINTQYF. CDR3 nucleotide sequence: TGTGCCAGCAGCTTGGGTACTAGCATTAATACGCAGTATTTT. V gene TRBV11-2 combines with J gene TRBJ2-3; TRBD2 might be the D (6 bases). Trimming removed 3 bases from V and 7 bases from J, with 14 bases in between. The CDR3 consists of 14 residues. From germline, CDR1 is SGHAT and CDR2 FQNNGV.

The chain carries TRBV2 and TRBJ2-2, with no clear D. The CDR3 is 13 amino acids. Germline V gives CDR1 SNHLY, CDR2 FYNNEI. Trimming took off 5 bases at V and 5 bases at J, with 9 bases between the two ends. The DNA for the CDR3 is TGTGCCAGCAGTCGGTTCGGGACCGGGGAGCTGTTTTTT. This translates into CASSRFGTGELFF.

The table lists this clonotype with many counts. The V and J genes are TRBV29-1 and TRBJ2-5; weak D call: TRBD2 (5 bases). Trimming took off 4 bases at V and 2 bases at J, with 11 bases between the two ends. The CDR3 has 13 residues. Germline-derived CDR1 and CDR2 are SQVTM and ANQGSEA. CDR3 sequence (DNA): TGCAGCGTTGCCCCGACGGGACAAGAGACCCAGTACTTC. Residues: CSVAPTGQETQYF.

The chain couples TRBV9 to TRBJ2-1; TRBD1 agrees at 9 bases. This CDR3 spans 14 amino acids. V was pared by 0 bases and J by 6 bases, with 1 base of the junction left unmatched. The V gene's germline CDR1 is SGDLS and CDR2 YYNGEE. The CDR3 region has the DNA TGTGCCAGCAGCGTAGGACAGGGGGTCAATGAGCAGTTCTTC. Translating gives CASSVGQGVNEQFF.

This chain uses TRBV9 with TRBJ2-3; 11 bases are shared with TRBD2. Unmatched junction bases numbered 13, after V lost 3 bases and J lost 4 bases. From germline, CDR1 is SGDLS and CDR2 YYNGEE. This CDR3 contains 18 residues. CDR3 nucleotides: TGTGCCAGCAGCGGATACCCCCGACTAGCGGGGTTGGCAGATACGCAGTATTTT. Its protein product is CASSGYPRLAGLADTQYF.

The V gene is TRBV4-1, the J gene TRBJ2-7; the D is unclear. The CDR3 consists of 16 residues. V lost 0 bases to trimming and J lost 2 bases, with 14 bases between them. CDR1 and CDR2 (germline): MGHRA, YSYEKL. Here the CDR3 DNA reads TGCGCCAGCAGCCAAGACCTTCGGACCCATACCTACGAGCAGTACTTC. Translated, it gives CASSQDLRTHTYEQYF.

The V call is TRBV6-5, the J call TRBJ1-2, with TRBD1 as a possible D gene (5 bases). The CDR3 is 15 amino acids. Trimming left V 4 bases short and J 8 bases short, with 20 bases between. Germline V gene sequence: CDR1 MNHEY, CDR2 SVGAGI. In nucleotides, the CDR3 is TGTGCCAGCAGTTCCTTACCCGGGGGTCTGAAAGGCTACACCTTC. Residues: CASSSLPGGLKGYTF.